Sequencing of this T cell receptor (beta chain) was carried out in a study of T cells in tuberculosis. About the study: IGRA-negative adolescents, IGRA-positive adolescents with latent tuberculosis and adults with active tuberculosis formed this South African cohort.

Assay used: immunoSEQ multiplex PCR; TCRdb lists only in-frame clones, some missing. Of approximately 30,000 clones in the sample, roughly 85% were seen once. CDR3 size: 15 residues. J gave up 7 bases and V 0 bases, and 8 bases lay outside the gene matches. CDR1 is WSHSY, CDR2 SAAADI, per germline. Time point of the sample: new active TB diagnosis, blood taken before or within 7 days of starting treatment. This material consisted of PBMCs, taken at tuberculosis diagnosis. The source of this sequence is an adult with tuberculosis. The rearrangement links TRBV10-2 to TRBJ2-7, with 8 bases matching TRBD1. Here the CDR3 reads CASSESGQGGREQYF. The CDR3 DNA reads TGCGCCAGCAGTGAGTCTGGACAGGGTGGAAGGGAGCAGTACTTC.